The following is a TCR beta chain sequence with its context. Its target antigen remains unknown. One base away there is no much larger clone; base qualities are not given. This specimen belongs to a study of CD8+CD57+ T cells in acquired aplastic anemia (dated by TCRdb to the late 2010s). Regarding the research as a whole: Extracted DNA from sorted CD4+ and CD8+ cells averaged around 3.5 ug, ranging from roughly 0.17 to 30 ug. CD8+CD57+ expansion was defined as frequency above the mean frequency observed in healthy subjects. Study-level results and caveats: CD8+ Simpson's diversity did not differ significantly between patients and healthy controls (P=0.060). Roughly 30 CD8+ CDR3 sequences were shared between patients and controls but appeared highly expressed in patients and within their immunodominant clones.

Genomic DNA served as template for TCR beta VDJ combination and CDR3 sequence profiling. TCR repertoire sequencing was run on an Illumina HiSeq 2000. The source study handled its data this way. TRBV/TRBJ rearrangement plots, CDR3 size and DJ length profiles, and Simpson's diversity index were used to assess repertoires. The immunodominant clone was defined as the most abundant DNA sequence in deep sequencing data. CDR3 amino acid sequences were checked for sharing between subjects and were compared against published repertoires and the VDJdb database. The public reads were reprocessed in TCRdb via fastp at Q25 and MiXCR, keeping in-frame beta chains. Every CDR3 protein is listed once, alongside the most common genes and DNA of its rows. These V and J calls originate from TCRdb's pipeline instead of the authors' own analysis. Here the sample has about 190,000 distinct CDR3 sequences; around 45% occur a single time. The ten largest clones represent 9.7% of the sample.

Patients chosen for sequencing had shown expansion of CD8+CD57+ cells by flow cytometry. Severe acquired aplastic anemia was diagnosed in all patients according to International Study of Aplastic Anemia and Agranulocytosis and Camitta criteria. No therapy had been received by the patients at the time of blood sampling. The study deep-sequenced TCR repertoires of sorted CD4+ and CD8+ blood T cells from severe aplastic anemia patients and healthy subjects. Patients were enrolled under clinicaltrials.gov protocols 00001620, 01623167, 00001397, 00071045, 00081523 and 00961064 in the USA. Ficoll-Paque density gradient centrifugation was used to isolate peripheral blood mononuclear cells. CD4+ and CD8+ T cells were sorted by FACS or magnetic beads before DNA extraction. Including cysteine and phenylalanine, the CDR3 has 12 amino acids. The kept DNA is CDR3 alone, 36 bases in frame from the first base. According to the germline V gene, CDR1 reads SGHTA and CDR2 reads FQGTGA. The germline ends are 7 bases apart after V is trimmed by 9 bases and J by 1 base.

The rearranged chain carries TRBV7-3 and TRBJ1-5, with the identity of the D gene unclear. This sequence was found in a human donor with aplastic anemia. The specimen was sorted CD4+, CD8+, or CD8+CD57+ T cells (not recorded which) from PBMCs. The DNA reads as follows: TGTGCCAGTAGCACCAGCAATCAGCCCCAGCATTTT. This encodes CASSTSNQPQHF.